Listed below are T cell receptor beta chains from one sample, sequenced in a study of T cell changes during pregnancy in multiple sclerosis. The assay was immunoSEQ multiplex PCR, and TCRdb's table has in-frame clones only and misses some. Here the sample spans 72,000 or so clones, 93% being singletons. The sequenced sample was peripheral blood, obtained in the second trimester of pregnancy. Receptors were obtained from a female donor with multiple sclerosis, enrolled in a pregnancy study. The CDR3 runs from the conserved cysteine through the conserved F or W. A D gene is named only where the DNA matches it firmly.

j_gene	v_gene	d_gene	len	CDR3aa
TRBJ2-3	TRBV5-6	TRBD2	15	CASSWVRGGTDTQYF
TRBJ1-1	TRBV18	TRBD1	16	CASSFGQGVMNTEAFF
TRBJ2-2	TRBV5-5	TRBD1	16	CASSKNDRDDTGELFF
TRBJ2-5	TRBV5-6	TRBD2	16	CASSHSVLAGVETQYF
TRBJ2-7	TRBV21-1	-	12	CASSNPRWWQYF
TRBJ2-3	TRBV14	TRBD2	17	CASSPHTSGGIFYTQYF
TRBJ2-1	TRBV5-6	TRBD2	18	CASSSRTSGGYSYNEQFF
TRBJ1-3	TRBV27	-	14	CAQRDFATGNTIYF
TRBJ1-2	TRBV7-2	TRBD1	15	CASSRGSGTGDGYTF
TRBJ1-4	TRBV13	TRBD1	17	CASSWGVGTGREEKLFF
TRBJ1-2	TRBV19	TRBD1	15	CASSIEGGANYGYTF
TRBJ1-2	TRBV28	-	13	CASSLSKNSGYTF
TRBJ2-3	TRBV7-9	-	15	CASSLVQDSTDTQYF
TRBJ1-1	TRBV5-8	TRBD1	16	CASSLAEEGALGEAFF
TRBJ2-7	TRBV4-1	-	13	CASSQGDFDEQYF
TRBJ2-3	TRBV29-1	-	13	CSVDRGHTDTQYF
TRBJ1-2	TRBV7-9	-	13	CASSLETPYGYTF
TRBJ2-7	TRBV7-6	-	12	CASSLYRDQQYF
TRBJ1-2	TRBV25-1	TRBD1	17	CASSEPGTGFLNYGYTF
TRBJ2-1	TRBV6-1	TRBD2	18	CASSVRLAGGSSYNEQFF
TRBJ2-7	TRBV12-5	TRBD1	13	CASGRDSSYEQYF
TRBJ2-2	TRBV6-4	-	15	CASSAYAEATGELFF
TRBJ2-2	TRBV5-1	TRBD1	17	CASSSDRGHIGTGELFF
TRBJ2-7	TRBV7-2	TRBD1	14	CASSRTGGSYEQYF